The rows below give T cell receptor beta chains drawn from one sample of a study of CD8 T cells in Susac syndrome. A single record per CDR3 protein comes from TCRdb applying MiXCR to the immunoSEQ multiplex PCR reads. Of about 150,000 distinct CDR3 sequences in the sample, approximately 96% are singletons; the top ten hold 0.16%. Material for sequencing was CD4+ T cells from PBMCs. The receptor source for this set is a human donor with Susac syndrome. Each CDR3 is given with its conserved first and last residue.

TRBJ2-5	TRBV11-2	CASSIGTGDQETQYF
TRBJ1-2	TRBV18	CASSPPTGRYGYTF
TRBJ1-5	TRBV12-5	CASGAGEQPQHF
TRBJ2-1	TRBV5-4	CASSPGDGSYNEQFF
TRBJ1-1	TRBV25-1	CASRGQLSTEAFF
TRBJ1-1	TRBV20-1	CSARGQSLNTEAFF
TRBJ2-7	TRBV2	CASSDLIALSSYEQYF
TRBJ2-5	TRBV7-7	CASSSMRGQEVQETQYF
TRBJ2-7	TRBV5-1	CASSLSGVHEQYF
TRBJ1-1	TRBV20-1	CRGGTEAFF
TRBJ2-7	TRBV15	CATSKNRQGSYEQYF
TRBJ2-1	TRBV20-1	CSALGGTRNEQFF
TRBJ2-1	TRBV15	CATSRAGSRDNEQFF
TRBJ1-1	TRBV11-1	CASSVGRVGTEAFF
TRBJ1-2	TRBV29-1	CSVEWQGHGYTF
TRBJ2-7	TRBV21-1	CASSTGEQYF
TRBJ1-5	TRBV6-5	CASSHRVSNQPQHF
TRBJ2-3	TRBV7-2	CASSLGSPGARDTQYF
TRBJ2-3	TRBV5-4	CASSLRRGGASTDTQYF
TRBJ1-2	TRBV9	CASSSRGAGLEKDYGYTF
TRBJ2-2	TRBV6-6	CASSYLNTGELFF
TRBJ1-6	TRBV5-1	CASSNGQDSPLHF
TRBJ1-5	TRBV29-1	CSVQKGNQPQHF
TRBJ2-5	TRBV7-2	CASSLATGQETQYF
TRBJ2-3	TRBV27	CASSLQGWDTQYF
TRBJ1-1	TRBV7-3	CASSLAGGQTEAFF
TRBJ1-2	TRBV12-3/TRBV12-4	CASSLNVGQGSRGYTF
TRBJ2-1	TRBV3-1	CASSAGLDSYNEQFF
TRBJ1-2	TRBV4-1	CASSQESAAAWSYGYTF
TRBJ2-5	TRBV20-1	CSARGTTQETQYF
TRBJ2-7	TRBV5-6	CASSLEPREQYF
TRBJ2-1	TRBV5-1	CASRRQDNEQFF
TRBJ2-1	TRBV19	CASSIVTGTGSVEQFF
TRBJ2-1	TRBV9	CASSARGSGNEQFF
TRBJ2-1	TRBV6-1	CASKAGLGAYNEQFF
TRBJ2-3	TRBV12-3/TRBV12-4	CASSLIARVTTSTDTQYF
TRBJ2-5	TRBV9	CASSAYGDRVVGETQYF
TRBJ1-6	TRBV12-3/TRBV12-4	CASMKYPALHF
TRBJ2-5	TRBV29-1	CSGTSGGQETQYF
TRBJ1-1	TRBV29-1	CSGTGGTEAFF
TRBJ2-3	TRBV9	CASSVGSGGTDTQYF
TRBJ2-7	TRBV29-1	CSVGRPPYEQYF
TRBJ1-5	TRBV19	CASSDSGAGQPQHF
TRBJ1-2	TRBV5-8	CASSLVSGNRYTF
TRBJ2-6	TRBV5-4	CASSLAAGANVLTF
TRBJ2-7	TRBV29-1	CSVHRGPYEQYF
TRBJ2-2	TRBV5-1	CASSLIGSETGELFF
TRBJ1-2	TRBV5-1	CASSLEGSRYGYTF
TRBJ2-1	TRBV7-2	CASSFSSGSNEQFF
TRBJ2-5	TRBV20-1	CSARDRAYQETQYF
TRBJ2-7	TRBV4-1	CASSQVFPHLYEQYF
TRBJ1-1	TRBV20-1	CSLFAGGMNTEAFF